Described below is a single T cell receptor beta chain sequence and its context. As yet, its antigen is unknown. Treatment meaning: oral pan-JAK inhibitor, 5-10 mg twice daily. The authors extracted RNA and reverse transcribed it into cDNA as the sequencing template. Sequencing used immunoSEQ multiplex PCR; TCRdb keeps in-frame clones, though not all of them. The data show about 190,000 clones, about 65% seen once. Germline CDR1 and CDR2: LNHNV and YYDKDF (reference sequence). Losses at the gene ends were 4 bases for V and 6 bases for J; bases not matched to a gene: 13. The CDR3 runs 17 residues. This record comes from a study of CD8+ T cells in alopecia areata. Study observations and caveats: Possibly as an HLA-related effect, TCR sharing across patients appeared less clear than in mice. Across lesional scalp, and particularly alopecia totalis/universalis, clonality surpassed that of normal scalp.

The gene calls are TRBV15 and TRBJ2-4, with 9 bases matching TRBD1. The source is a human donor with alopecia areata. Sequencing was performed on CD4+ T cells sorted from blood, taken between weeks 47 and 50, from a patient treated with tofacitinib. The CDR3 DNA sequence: TGTGCCACCAGCATCAGTCCCCCGGGACAGGGTCGAAACATTCAGTACTTC. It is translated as CATSISPPGQGRNIQYF.